Each of the 25 T cell receptor beta chains below was sequenced from the same sample in a study of T-cell reconstitution after alpha-beta-depleted transplantation in children. Unique molecular identifiers were built into the TCRbeta library. TCRdb independently ran MiXCR on the PCR reads; one entry per CDR3 protein. The profile shows some 490,000 distinct CDR3 sequences, approximately 12% of them singletons. Sequencing used PBMCs from the stem cell graft donor, obtained from the stem cell graft. The receptors were gathered from a human donor who donated a stem cell graft to a child with combined immunodeficiency.

This clonotype was detected many times. This chain links TRBV20-1 with TRBJ1-1, with D perhaps TRBD1 (5 bases). Trimming stripped 3 bases from V and 1 base from J, with 15 bases between. The CDR3 consists of 15 residues. Germline loops: CDR1 DFQATT, CDR2 SNEGSKA (reference sequence). The CDR3 reads CSARDFQGKNTEAFF. The CDR3 bases are TGCAGTGCTAGGGACTTCCAGGGAAAGAACACTGAAGCTTTCTTT.

This clonotype has a handful of counts. The chain employs TRBV6-1 and TRBJ2-3; TRBD1 matches 7 bases. There are 16 residues in the CDR3. The J segment lost 3 bases and the V segment lost 7 bases, leaving 13 bases of the junction unmatched. Germline lookup yields CDR1 MNHNS and CDR2 SASEGT. The CDR3 DNA reads TGTGCCAGCAACCTACAGCAGGGGGATGGGACAGATACGCAGTATTTT. Translating it yields CASNLQQGDGTDTQYF.

This chain joins TRBV30 and TRBJ2-7; a possible D gene is TRBD2 (5 bases). Deletions cut 4 bases from V and 0 bases from J, with 7 bases between. Germline CDR1 and CDR2: GTSNPN and SVGIG (reference sequence). The CDR3 contains 12 residues. The CDR3 protein is CAWTGSSYEQYF. The DNA for the CDR3 is TGTGCCTGGACTGGGAGCTCCTACGAGCAGTACTTC. The whole variable domain, filled in from reference TRBV30 and TRBJ2-7, reads SQTIHQWPATLVQPVGSPLSLECTVEGTSNPNLYWYRQAAGRGLQLLFYSVGIGQISSEVPQNLSASRPQDRQFILSSKKLLLSDSGFYLCAWTGSSYEQYFGPGTRLTVT.

This clonotype was counted between two and nine times. This chain joins TRBV2 and TRBJ2-1; 7 bases are a match to TRBD1. The CDR3 extends over 14 amino acids. The germline CDR1 and CDR2 sequences are SNHLY and FYNNEI. V trimming: 3 bases; J trimming: 5 bases; junction bases outside the gene matches: 4. CDR3 in DNA: TGTGCCAGCAGTGACGGGACAGCGAACAATGAGCAGTTCTTC. Its protein is CASSDGTANNEQFF.

The table lists this clonotype with many counts. The chain couples TRBV6-2 or TRBV6-3 to TRBJ2-4, with 8 bases that match TRBD1. V dropped 6 bases and J dropped 4; count of bases not matched to a gene: 14. The germline CDR1 and CDR2 sequences are MNHEY and SVGEGT. This CDR3 is 17 amino acids long. The CDR3 here is CASSQGRTGGEKNIQYF. CDR3 in DNA: TGTGCCAGCAGCCAAGGTCGAACAGGGGGAGAAAAAAACATTCAGTACTTC.

This clonotype appeared a few times. The chain recombines TRBV10-3 with TRBJ1-3; D possibly corresponds to TRBD1 (6 bases). The V end lost 6 bases, the J end lost 4 bases, and 19 bases lay between the germline ends. The CDR3 has 16 residues. The germline V gene has CDR1 ENHRY and CDR2 SYGVKD. CDR3 sequence (DNA): TGTGCCATCAGGGACCCAACCGGGACACCCGGAAACACCATATATTTT. Translating it yields CAIRDPTGTPGNTIYF.

This chain connects TRBV12-3 or TRBV12-4 to TRBJ1-4, with TRBD1 as a possible D gene (5 bases). The length of the CDR3 is 15 residues. V was cut by 6 bases and J by 5 bases, with 16 bases left in between. CDR3 in DNA: TGTGCCAGCAGCCTCCAGGGAGGTATGAATGAAAAACTGTTTTTT. Its protein is CASSLQGGMNEKLFF.

The J gene is TRBJ1-6, the V gene TRBV9; no reliable D call. Germline assignment: CDR1 SGDLS and CDR2 YYNGEE. The CDR3 runs to 14 residues. Trimming left V 3 bases short and J 4 bases short, with 8 bases between. CDR3 bases: TGTGCCAGCAGCGAGGTACCTTATAATTCACCCCTCCACTTT. It translates to CASSEVPYNSPLHF.

The rearrangement joins TRBV18 to TRBJ2-7, with no clear D. Trimming cost V 0 bases and J 0 bases, with 12 bases left between them. The CDR3 totals 16 residues. Germline V gives CDR1 KGHSH, CDR2 LQKENI. CDR3 protein: CASSPPMFASSYEQYF. In DNA, the CDR3 is TGTGCCAGCTCACCACCGATGTTTGCCAGCTCCTACGAGCAGTACTTC.

This clonotype was counted between two and nine times. The gene calls are TRBV3-1 and TRBJ1-1, with 8 nucleotides matching TRBD1. This CDR3 comprises 16 residues. After removal of 0 bases from V and 6 bases from J, the junction contained 9 bases not matched to a gene. Looked up from germline, CDR1 is LGHDT and CDR2 is YNNKEL (reference sequence). Written as DNA, the CDR3 is TGTGCCAGCAGCCAAGACATTGGTACAGGGGGATCTGAAGCTTTCTTT. As protein: CASSQDIGTGGSEAFF.

The J gene is TRBJ2-7, the V gene TRBV4-2; 13 bases align to TRBD2. V dropped 4 bases and J dropped 4; count of bases not matched to a gene: 10. The germline gives CDR1 LGHNA, CDR2 YNFKEQ. The CDR3 consists of 17 residues. The CDR3 spells CASSLTTGTSGVYEQYF. In nucleotides, the CDR3 is TGTGCCAGCAGCCTGACAACCGGGACTAGCGGGGTGTACGAGCAGTACTTC.

About this clonotype: A much larger clone is a single base away; this may be a read error. This chain links TRBV24-1 with TRBJ2-1, with no clear D. Looked up from germline, CDR1 is KGHDR and CDR2 is SFDVKD. There are 14 residues in the CDR3. V gave up 4 bases and J gave up 8 bases, with 14 bases separating them. The CDR3 loop reads CATSDPGIHYEQFF. CDR3 coding DNA: TGTGCCACCAGTGACCCGGGCATCCACTATGAGCAGTTCTTC.

The V gene is TRBV6-2 or TRBV6-3, the J gene TRBJ1-5; 8 bases align to TRBD1. J was trimmed by 1 base and V by 7 bases; bases with no gene match: 9. CDR1 and CDR2 from the germline V gene are MNHEY and SVGEGT. This CDR3 spans 16 amino acids. CDR3 sequence: CASTEQGVTSNQPQHF. CDR3 nucleotide sequence: TGTGCCAGCACCGAACAGGGGGTAACGAGCAATCAGCCCCAGCATTTT.

The chain employs TRBV5-1 and TRBJ2-5; D is ambiguous. Germline V gene lookup returns CDR1 SGHRS and CDR2 YFSETQ. The CDR3 has 12 amino acids. Trimming removed 4 bases from V and 2 bases from J, with 6 bases in between. The DNA for the CDR3 is TGCGCCAGCAGCGGCGAACAAGAGACCCAGTACTTC. Its translation is CASSGEQETQYF. The variable domain in full, with the rest retrieved from reference TRBV5-1 and TRBJ2-5, is KAGVTQTPRYLIKTRGQQVTLSCSPISGHRSVSWYQQTPGQGLQFLFEYFSETQRNKGNFPGRFSGRQFSNSRSEMNVSTLELGDSALYLCASSGEQETQYFGPGTRLLVL.

The chain has TRBV6-2 or TRBV6-3 and TRBJ2-7; 8 bases are a match to TRBD2. The J segment lost 3 bases and the V segment lost 10 bases, leaving 11 bases of the junction unmatched. The CDR3 contains 14 residues. Looked up from germline, CDR1 is MNHEY and CDR2 is SVGEGT. This chain's CDR3 is CATAGGRTYYEQYF. As DNA, the CDR3 is TGTGCCACCGCGGGCGGGAGGACTTACTACGAGCAGTACTTC.

This clonotype was counted at least ten times. The chain has TRBV12-3 or TRBV12-4 and TRBJ2-7, with 13 bases fitting TRBD2. Trimming cost V 1 base and J 5 bases; bases outside gene matches: 2. The CDR3 spans 15 residues. CDR3 DNA sequence: TGTGCCAGCAGTTTAGAGGGACTAGCGGGACACGAGCAGTACTTC. Translation gives CASSLEGLAGHEQYF.

This clonotype was detected ten times or more. The V and J genes are TRBV6-6 and TRBJ1-2, with 9 bases aligning to TRBD1. V lost 4 bases, J lost 7 bases, and 4 bases stayed unmatched. The length of the CDR3 is 13 residues. Germline CDR1 is MNHNY and CDR2 is SVGAGI (reference sequence). The CDR3 here is CASSSDRGLGYTF. DNA of the CDR3: TGTGCCAGCAGTTCGGACAGGGGACTTGGCTACACCTTC.

This clonotype was observed at least ten times. The chain has TRBV5-1 and TRBJ1-4; TRBD1 aligns across 7 bases. Losses at the gene ends were 0 bases for V and 8 bases for J; bases not matched to a gene: 4. The CDR3 length is 14 residues. Germline CDR1 and CDR2: SGHRS and YFSETQ. CDR3 in amino acids: CASSLGQGEEKLFF. The DNA for the CDR3 is TGCGCCAGCAGCTTGGGACAGGGTGAAGAAAAACTGTTTTTT. Based on the CDR3 plus reference TRBV5-1 and TRBJ1-4, the full variable domain is KAGVTQTPRYLIKTRGQQVTLSCSPISGHRSVSWYQQTPGQGLQFLFEYFSETQRNKGNFPGRFSGRQFSNSRSEMNVSTLELGDSALYLCASSLGQGEEKLFFGSGTQLSVL.

J is TRBJ2-1 and V is TRBV29-1, with TRBD1 matching over 8 bases. The CDR3 runs 15 residues. V shed 6 bases, J shed 5 bases, and the junction held 12 bases outside the gene matches. Germline CDR1 is SQVTM and CDR2 is ANQGSEA. This chain's CDR3 is CSVQRTGLGNNEQFF. The CDR3 region has the DNA TGCAGCGTCCAAAGGACAGGGTTGGGCAACAATGAGCAGTTCTTC.

The CDR3 spells CASSLPPLAGVNNEQFF. CDR3 DNA: TGTGCCAGCAGCCTGCCCCCTCTAGCGGGAGTAAACAATGAGCAGTTCTTC. J is TRBJ2-1 and V is TRBV27; 10 bases align to TRBD2. This CDR3 has 17 amino acids. CDR1 is MNHEY, CDR2 SMNVEV, per germline (reference sequence). V lost 6 bases to trimming and J lost 5 bases; unmatched junction nucleotides: 13.

The sample holds a few counts of this clonotype. J is TRBJ1-1 and V is TRBV6-1, with D unclear. CDR1 and CDR2 (germline): MNHNS, SASEGT. The CDR3 is 13 amino acids. Trimming took off 2 bases at V and 1 base at J, with 5 bases between the two ends. CDR3 loop: CASSELWNTEAFF. The CDR3 bases are TGTGCCAGCAGTGAATTGTGGAACACTGAAGCTTTCTTT.

This clonotype was recorded a few times. The chain is built from TRBV10-3 and TRBJ2-5, with 7 bases matching TRBD2. Germline CDR1 reads ENHRY; CDR2 reads SYGVKD. This CDR3 comprises 18 residues. The V gene end was trimmed by 3 bases and the J gene end by 2 bases; junction bases not matched to a gene: 15. CDR3 bases: TGTGCCATCAGTGAACTTTATGACAAAGCGGGGCGACAAGAGACCCAGTACTTC. Its translation: CAISELYDKAGRQETQYF.

This chain joins TRBV29-1 and TRBJ1-1, with D maybe TRBD1 (5 bases). The V gene lost 1 base and the J gene lost 2 bases, with 11 bases spanning the gap. This CDR3 is 14 amino acids long. The germline gives CDR1 SQVTM, CDR2 ANQGSEA. CDR3 loop: CSVEGGRGNTEAFF. CDR3 coding DNA: TGCAGCGTTGAAGGGGGGAGAGGAAACACTGAAGCTTTCTTT.

This clonotype turned up a few times. This chain uses TRBV6-2 or TRBV6-3 with TRBJ2-1, with unresolved D. The germline gives CDR1 MNHEY, CDR2 SVGEGT. This CDR3 comprises 15 residues. V was trimmed by 2 bases and J by 0 bases, leaving 8 bases between them. CDR3 in amino acids: CASSYDPSSYNEQFF. CDR3 bases: TGTGCCAGCAGTTACGACCCTAGCTCCTACAATGAGCAGTTCTTC.

This clonotype appeared a few times. The chain has TRBV20-1 and TRBJ2-1, with TRBD2 matching 8 bases. The CDR3 covers 14 residues. Germline CDR1 and CDR2: DFQATT and SNEGSKA (reference sequence). V was pared by 1 base and J by 7 bases, with 6 bases of the junction left unmatched. The CDR3 spells CSARAGLVSNEQFF. CDR3 DNA: TGCAGTGCTAGAGCGGGACTAGTTTCGAATGAGCAGTTCTTC.